This TCR beta chain was profiled in a study of cytomegalovirus exposure and HLA in healthy donors. Whole-study context: Early released data comprised around 80 million unique TCRs from HLA-typed donors. Study-level points and caveats: By HLA locus, TCR association rates varied in a later analysis, with DRB1 showing the most and HLA-C the fewest. Using a false discovery rate of 0.05, a later analysis showed that 15,000 to 20,000 TCR beta sequences were associated with HLA alleles. Some segments of the V type, notably TRBV6-2 and TRBV6-3, were excluded as indistinguishable.

Researchers ran the PCR with 60 Vbeta and 13 Jbeta primers. The repertoire was sequenced with immunoSEQ multiplex PCR; TCRdb's copy has only in-frame clones and lacks some. The repertoire consists of about 140,000 clones, with around 80% occurring once and the leading ten covering approximately 2.1%. Regarding this clone: The antigen remains undetermined.

The CDR3 extends over 15 amino acids. Germline CDR1 is LGHNA and CDR2 is YNFKEQ. V was cut by 0 bases and J by 0 bases, with 7 bases left in between. Sequencing was done on a sample of PBMCs. The J gene is TRBJ2-3, the V gene TRBV4-2; D remains unclear. The receptor's source is a man aged 30 to 39 in good health and CMV-seronegative. DNA for the CDR3: TGTGCCAGCAGCCAAGAGCAGTGGAGCACAGATACGCAGTATTTT. This codes for CASSQEQWSTDTQYF.